A selection of T cell receptor beta chains follows, all from one sample in a study of early T cells in non-severe SARS-CoV-2 infection. From the 5' RACE reads, TCRdb called clonotypes with MiXCR, one entry per CDR3 protein. Among 50,000 or so distinct CDR3 sequences listed, roughly an eighth were seen once. The sequenced sample was whole blood. The receptors originated from an adult who was a healthcare worker with PCR-confirmed SARS-CoV-2 infection or an uninfected control (not recorded which). CDR3s leave out the opening cysteine and the closing phenylalanine or tryptophan.

J,V,CDR3
TRBJ2-7,TRBV28,ASSLFRDWRDEQY
TRBJ1-5,TRBV29-1,SVGTGPDQPQH
TRBJ1-2,TRBV6-6,ASSRDGYT
TRBJ2-7,TRBV28,ASSLHNSYEQY
TRBJ1-2,TRBV9,ASSLRQDHYGYT
TRBJ2-1,TRBV25-1,ASSDIAGAYNEQF
TRBJ2-7,TRBV10-3,AISEMEQGRYEQY
TRBJ1-5,TRBV6-6,ASSYSKQGPSLDQPQH
TRBJ1-1,TRBV9,ASSVEPSGGTEAF
TRBJ1-2,TRBV4-1,ASSQEQGPYGYT
TRBJ1-1,TRBV29-1,SVEDPEPNTEAF
TRBJ2-5,TRBV7-6,ASSAWRGETQY
TRBJ2-7,TRBV6-1,ASSEATRPGGPEQY
TRBJ2-7,TRBV24-1,ATSDSGTSRYEQY
TRBJ1-5,TRBV7-2,ASSLWRGPQH
TRBJ2-1,TRBV20-1,SARDHFLERSSYNGQF
TRBJ2-5,TRBV7-2,ASSLSRSQETQY
TRBJ2-3,TRBV7-3,ASSQTGGTDTQY
TRBJ1-6,TRBV7-2,ASSLRRGTHSPLH
TRBJ2-1,TRBV6-2/TRBV6-3,ASIPGLDELYNEQF
TRBJ2-1,TRBV10-3,AIGPGGPYNEQF
TRBJ2-1,TRBV6-5,ASRAGGLAGDNEQF
TRBJ2-7,TRBV20-1,SARDEVWDEQY
TRBJ2-7,TRBV27,ASGYRGHPYEQY
TRBJ2-5,TRBV12-3/TRBV12-4,ASSRTSGRLETQY
TRBJ2-2,TRBV5-1,ASSSVGGRASKTGELF
TRBJ2-7,TRBV18,ASSPRVDSYEQY
TRBJ1-2,TRBV4-3,ASSQEGGSNYGYT
TRBJ2-1,TRBV21-1,ASWGRPYNEQF
TRBJ2-1,TRBV3-1,ASSPGLGGGHNEQF
TRBJ2-7,TRBV7-9,ASSPPPATGYEQY
TRBJ2-1,TRBV4-3,ASSLVLLAGGRDEQF
TRBJ2-1,TRBV7-2,ASSLALSPAAHPSSYNEQF
TRBJ1-4,TRBV20-1,SAKTGAREKLF
TRBJ2-1,TRBV11-2,ASSTERDSYNEQF
TRBJ2-1,TRBV18,ASAKSSAYDWDEQF
TRBJ2-1,TRBV7-6,ASSLMAGANEQF
TRBJ2-3,TRBV20-1,SASSRDYPSTDTQY
TRBJ1-1,TRBV5-1,ASSLPRGPNTEAF
TRBJ2-6,TRBV9,ASSVTDRGLSGANVLT
TRBJ2-1,TRBV18,ASSPMEAEQF
TRBJ2-3,TRBV3-1,ASSQEPITDTQY
TRBJ2-5,TRBV29-1,SVEGWTGWEETQY
TRBJ1-2,TRBV28,ASSSDRENNYGYT
TRBJ2-1,TRBV20-1,SATIPSGRAQEQF
TRBJ2-7,TRBV6-2/TRBV6-3,ASRDTAYEQY
TRBJ2-5,TRBV6-5,ASRSGLAGVGETQY
TRBJ1-4,TRBV5-1,ASSLSPFRDPNEKLF
TRBJ1-1,TRBV5-1,ASSLVSQLNTEAF
TRBJ2-7,TRBV27,ASSFGSTYEQY
TRBJ2-1,TRBV11-3,ASSLKGGNEQF
TRBJ1-2,TRBV5-1,ASSLESVNYGYT
TRBJ2-7,TRBV28,AAQLLSKLAYEQY
TRBJ2-7,TRBV7-2,ASSLGSGEQY
TRBJ1-4,TRBV5-5,ASSLPDEGEKLF